This is a list of T cell receptor beta chains from one sample in a study of T cell changes during pregnancy in multiple sclerosis. Profiling relied on immunoSEQ multiplex PCR, and the TCRdb table lists in-frame clones only, not all of them. The table has roughly 100,000 clones, 91% seen once. Material: peripheral blood, obtained after pregnancy. The receptors shown here come from a female donor in good health, enrolled as a control in a pregnancy study. The CDR3 runs from the conserved cysteine through the conserved F or W. The D gene is left open where the match is weak. Clone sizes are given selectively: once, few, many, or a class where the clone is expanded.

J gene	D gene	clone size	V gene	CDR3 protein	CDR3 DNA
TRBJ1-1	.	.	TRBV6-5	CASSFNRNLNTEAFF	TGTGCCAGCAGTTTTAACAGGAACTTGAACACTGAAGCTTTCTTT
TRBJ1-2	.	.	TRBV7-2	CASSPPYRDITSKGDGYTF	TGTGCCAGCAGCCCTCCTTACAGGGATATAACCAGTAAGGGGGATGGCTACACCTTC
TRBJ2-7	TRBD1	.	TRBV4-3	CASSQDPGTGGYEQYF	TGCGCCAGCAGCCAAGATCCCGGGACAGGGGGGTACGAGCAGTACTTC
TRBJ1-1	.	few	TRBV7-9	CASSPREGPNTEAFF	TGTGCCAGCAGCCCTCGGGAGGGGCCGAACACTGAAGCTTTCTTT
TRBJ2-7	.	.	TRBV12-5	CASGLVRRGPGEQYF	TGTGCTAGTGGTTTGGTACGGAGGGGGCCGGGGGAGCAGTACTTC
TRBJ1-2	TRBD1	.	TRBV4-1	CASSQDPGQGAVSYGYTF	TGCGCCAGCAGCCAAGACCCTGGACAGGGCGCGGTGTCCTATGGCTACACCTTC
TRBJ2-2	.	.	TRBV2	CASRGLRQGGGELFF	TGTGCCAGCAGGGGTCTGAGACAGGGAGGAGGGGAGCTGTTTTTT
TRBJ1-5	.	.	TRBV2	CASSEGGVRNQPQHF	TGTGCCAGCAGTGAAGGGGGGGTCCGCAATCAGCCCCAGCATTTT
TRBJ1-4	TRBD1	once	TRBV7-8	CASRLSGGAGEEKLFF	TGTGCCAGCAGATTATCAGGGGGCGCGGGGGAAGAAAAACTGTTTTTT
TRBJ2-1	TRBD2	.	TRBV14	CASSQVLAGGPRNEQFF	TGTGCCAGCAGCCAAGTGCTAGCGGGGGGGCCTCGGAATGAGCAGTTCTTC
TRBJ1-2	.	.	TRBV28	CASSPGGTQLGYTF	TGTGCCAGCAGTCCCGGCGGGACTCAGTTAGGCTACACCTTC
TRBJ2-5	.	.	TRBV4-1	CASSQLGGGARTQYF	TGCGCCAGCAGCCAGCTAGGAGGGGGGGCGAGGACCCAGTACTTC
TRBJ1-1	.	.	TRBV18	CASSPLDNLNTEAFF	TGTGCCAGCTCACCACTGGACAACCTGAACACTGAAGCTTTCTTT
TRBJ1-1	TRBD1	.	TRBV19	CASSRRGLTEAFF	TGTGCCAGTAGTAGAAGGGGGCTGACTGAAGCTTTCTTT
TRBJ2-7	TRBD1	.	TRBV19	CASSVLQGAPYEQYF	TGTGCCAGTAGTGTCTTACAGGGGGCACCCTACGAGCAGTACTTC
TRBJ2-1	TRBD1	once	TRBV7-2	CASSEGQGPYNEQFF	TGTGCCAGCAGCGAAGGACAGGGACCCTACAATGAGCAGTTCTTC
TRBJ2-2	TRBD2	.	TRBV5-1	CASRLMGGKPGELFF	TGCGCCAGCAGATTAATGGGAGGGAAGCCCGGGGAGCTGTTTTTT
TRBJ2-7	.	.	TRBV20-1	CSAKAKYEQYF	TGCAGTGCTAAAGCTAAATACGAGCAGTACTTC
TRBJ1-6	TRBD1	.	TRBV27	CASSKMTGGAIVSPLHF	TGTGCCAGCAGTAAAATGACAGGGGGCGCGATCGTTTCACCCCTCCACTTT
TRBJ1-2	.	.	TRBV2	CASSPGTKGGYTF	TGTGCCAGCAGTCCCGGGACAAAGGGTGGCTACACCTTC
TRBJ2-5	TRBD1	.	TRBV5-4	CASSSQGAETQYF	TGTGCCAGCAGCTCACAGGGGGCGGAGACCCAGTACTTC
TRBJ1-5	.	once	TRBV7-9	CASSHDTDSNQPQHF	TGTGCCAGCAGCCACGACACAGATAGCAATCAGCCCCAGCATTTT
TRBJ1-1	.	.	TRBV5-4	CASSLLGEIEAFF	TGTGCCAGCAGCTTGCTAGGGGAAATTGAAGCTTTCTTT
TRBJ1-1	.	.	TRBV19	CASSIQGGNTEAFF	TGTGCCAGTAGTATCCAGGGAGGAAACACTGAAGCTTTCTTT
TRBJ1-2	.	.	TRBV1	CTSSQEGVAGSF	TGCACCAGCAGCCAAGAAGGGGTGGCGGGAAGTTTC